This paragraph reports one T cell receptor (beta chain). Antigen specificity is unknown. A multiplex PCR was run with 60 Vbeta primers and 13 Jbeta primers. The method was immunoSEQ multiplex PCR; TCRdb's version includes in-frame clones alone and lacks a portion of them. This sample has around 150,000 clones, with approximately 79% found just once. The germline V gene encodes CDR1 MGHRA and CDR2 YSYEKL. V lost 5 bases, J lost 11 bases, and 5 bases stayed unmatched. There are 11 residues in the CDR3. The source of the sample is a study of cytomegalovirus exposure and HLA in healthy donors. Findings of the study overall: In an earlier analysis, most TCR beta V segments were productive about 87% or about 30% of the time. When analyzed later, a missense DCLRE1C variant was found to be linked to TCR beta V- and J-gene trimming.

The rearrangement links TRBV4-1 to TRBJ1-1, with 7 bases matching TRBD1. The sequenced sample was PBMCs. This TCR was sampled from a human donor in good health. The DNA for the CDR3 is TGCGCCAGCAGCGAGACAGGGTTGGCTTTCTTT. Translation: CASSETGLAFF.